This T cell receptor (beta chain) was profiled in a study of T cells after yellow fever vaccination. This clonotype was observed many times. Antigen specificity is unknown. V dropped 5 bases and J dropped 1 base, with 10 bases sitting between them. CDR1 is SEHNR and CDR2 is FQNEAQ in the germline V gene (reference sequence). CDR3 length: 14 amino acids. MiXCR, applied by TCRdb to the 5' RACE reads, yields one record per CDR3 protein. The repertoire holds a few hundred thousand distinct CDR3 sequences, with over 3% as singletons. The study's findings and limits: Post-booster samples contained most primary-vaccination clones (around 95% CD4, about 90% CD8).

This receptor was identified in a man aged 18 to 30 who received the YFV17D yellow fever vaccine. Material: PBMCs, obtained 15 days after the yellow fever booster vaccination. The rearrangement joins TRBV7-9 to TRBJ2-3, with D possibly TRBD2 on 6 matching bases. CDR3 nucleotide sequence: TGTGCCAGCAGCAGGGGCGGGGGCACAGATACGCAGTATTTT. As protein: CASSRGGGTDTQYF.